One and the same sample provided the 7 T cell receptor beta chains below, sequenced in a study of CD8 T cells in Susac syndrome. Random hexamers were used to reverse transcribe the RNA input (about 0.5 to 1 ug). MiXCR was run by TCRdb on the immunoSEQ multiplex PCR reads, yielding one entry per CDR3 protein. The sample gives around 270,000 distinct CDR3 sequences, approximately 91% of which show up once; under 0.2% is in the top ten. The specimen was CD8+ T cells from PBMCs. Receptor source: a human donor with multiple sclerosis.

The CDR3: CSASGAGGPTYNEQFF. The CDR3 nucleotides are TGCAGTGCTAGCGGAGCGGGGGGCCCAACCTACAATGAGCAGTTCTTC. The chain has TRBV20-1 and TRBJ2-1, with TRBD2 matching over 9 bases. Germline CDR1 DFQATT, CDR2 SNEGSKA (reference sequence). The CDR3 has 16 amino acids. V dropped 3 bases and J dropped 2; count of bases not matched to a gene: 8.

The V call is TRBV29-1, the J call TRBJ2-2; 8 positions match TRBD2. The CDR3 length is 14 residues. The J segment lost 5 bases and the V segment lost 8 bases, leaving 10 bases of the junction unmatched. The germline CDR1 and CDR2 sequences are SQVTM and ANQGSEA. For the CDR3, the DNA is TGCAGCTTCCGGCGGGGGGCCGAAACCGGGGAGCTGTTTTTT. This translates into CSFRRGAETGELFF.

This clonotype came up a few times. This chain joins TRBV24-1 and TRBJ2-1; no clear D. CDR1 KGHDR and CDR2 SFDVKD come from the germline V gene. Trimming took off 5 bases at V and 7 bases at J, with 5 bases between the two ends. The CDR3 length is 11 residues. The CDR3 coding sequence is TGTGCCACCAGTGGTGGGAATGAGCAGTTCTTC. As protein: CATSGGNEQFF.

The rearrangement links TRBV20-1 to TRBJ2-1; the D gene is possibly TRBD2 (5 bases). In germline, CDR1 is DFQATT, CDR2 SNEGSKA (reference sequence). The CDR3 loop spans 14 amino acids. Trimming stripped 6 bases from V and 7 bases from J, with 19 bases between. CDR3 sequence reads: CSAPVAPRGNEQFF. The CDR3 region has the DNA TGCAGTGCCCCCGTAGCGCCCAGAGGTAATGAGCAGTTCTTC.

This clonotype was counted between two and nine times. This rearrangement joins TRBV19 to TRBJ1-1, with TRBD1 matching over 7 bases. Germline values: CDR1 LNHDA, CDR2 SQIVND (reference sequence). V lost 6 bases, J lost 5 bases, and 6 bases stayed unmatched. This CDR3 region has 13 residues. CDR3 nucleotide sequence: TGTGCCAGTAGCCTGGGACAGTCAACTGAAGCTTTCTTT. It is translated as CASSLGQSTEAFF. The full variable domain, completed using reference TRBV19 and TRBJ1-1, is DGGITQSPKYLFRKEGQNVTLSCEQNLNHDAMYWYRQDPGQGLRLIYYSQIVNDFQKGDIAEGYSVSREKKESFPLTVTSAQKNPTAFYLCASSLGQSTEAFFGQGTRLTVV.

The V and J genes are TRBV15 and TRBJ2-1, with 13 bases fitting TRBD2. Germline loops: CDR1 LNHNV, CDR2 YYDKDF (reference sequence). CDR3 length: 15 amino acids. V lost 4 bases and J lost 8; bases outside the gene matches: 5. The CDR3, as DNA: TGTGCCACCAGCAACCCACTAGCGGGGGGGCATGAGCAGTTCTTC. Its protein is CATSNPLAGGHEQFF.

V and J are TRBV7-9 and TRBJ2-7; the D gene is possibly TRBD1 (5 bases). The CDR3 has 13 residues. V lost 3 bases to trimming and J lost 5 bases, with 11 bases between them. Looked up from germline, CDR1 is SEHNR and CDR2 is FQNEAQ (reference sequence). CDR3 sequence: CASSFVSGNEQYF. The CDR3 DNA reads as TGTGCCAGCAGCTTCGTCTCAGGGAACGAGCAGTACTTC.